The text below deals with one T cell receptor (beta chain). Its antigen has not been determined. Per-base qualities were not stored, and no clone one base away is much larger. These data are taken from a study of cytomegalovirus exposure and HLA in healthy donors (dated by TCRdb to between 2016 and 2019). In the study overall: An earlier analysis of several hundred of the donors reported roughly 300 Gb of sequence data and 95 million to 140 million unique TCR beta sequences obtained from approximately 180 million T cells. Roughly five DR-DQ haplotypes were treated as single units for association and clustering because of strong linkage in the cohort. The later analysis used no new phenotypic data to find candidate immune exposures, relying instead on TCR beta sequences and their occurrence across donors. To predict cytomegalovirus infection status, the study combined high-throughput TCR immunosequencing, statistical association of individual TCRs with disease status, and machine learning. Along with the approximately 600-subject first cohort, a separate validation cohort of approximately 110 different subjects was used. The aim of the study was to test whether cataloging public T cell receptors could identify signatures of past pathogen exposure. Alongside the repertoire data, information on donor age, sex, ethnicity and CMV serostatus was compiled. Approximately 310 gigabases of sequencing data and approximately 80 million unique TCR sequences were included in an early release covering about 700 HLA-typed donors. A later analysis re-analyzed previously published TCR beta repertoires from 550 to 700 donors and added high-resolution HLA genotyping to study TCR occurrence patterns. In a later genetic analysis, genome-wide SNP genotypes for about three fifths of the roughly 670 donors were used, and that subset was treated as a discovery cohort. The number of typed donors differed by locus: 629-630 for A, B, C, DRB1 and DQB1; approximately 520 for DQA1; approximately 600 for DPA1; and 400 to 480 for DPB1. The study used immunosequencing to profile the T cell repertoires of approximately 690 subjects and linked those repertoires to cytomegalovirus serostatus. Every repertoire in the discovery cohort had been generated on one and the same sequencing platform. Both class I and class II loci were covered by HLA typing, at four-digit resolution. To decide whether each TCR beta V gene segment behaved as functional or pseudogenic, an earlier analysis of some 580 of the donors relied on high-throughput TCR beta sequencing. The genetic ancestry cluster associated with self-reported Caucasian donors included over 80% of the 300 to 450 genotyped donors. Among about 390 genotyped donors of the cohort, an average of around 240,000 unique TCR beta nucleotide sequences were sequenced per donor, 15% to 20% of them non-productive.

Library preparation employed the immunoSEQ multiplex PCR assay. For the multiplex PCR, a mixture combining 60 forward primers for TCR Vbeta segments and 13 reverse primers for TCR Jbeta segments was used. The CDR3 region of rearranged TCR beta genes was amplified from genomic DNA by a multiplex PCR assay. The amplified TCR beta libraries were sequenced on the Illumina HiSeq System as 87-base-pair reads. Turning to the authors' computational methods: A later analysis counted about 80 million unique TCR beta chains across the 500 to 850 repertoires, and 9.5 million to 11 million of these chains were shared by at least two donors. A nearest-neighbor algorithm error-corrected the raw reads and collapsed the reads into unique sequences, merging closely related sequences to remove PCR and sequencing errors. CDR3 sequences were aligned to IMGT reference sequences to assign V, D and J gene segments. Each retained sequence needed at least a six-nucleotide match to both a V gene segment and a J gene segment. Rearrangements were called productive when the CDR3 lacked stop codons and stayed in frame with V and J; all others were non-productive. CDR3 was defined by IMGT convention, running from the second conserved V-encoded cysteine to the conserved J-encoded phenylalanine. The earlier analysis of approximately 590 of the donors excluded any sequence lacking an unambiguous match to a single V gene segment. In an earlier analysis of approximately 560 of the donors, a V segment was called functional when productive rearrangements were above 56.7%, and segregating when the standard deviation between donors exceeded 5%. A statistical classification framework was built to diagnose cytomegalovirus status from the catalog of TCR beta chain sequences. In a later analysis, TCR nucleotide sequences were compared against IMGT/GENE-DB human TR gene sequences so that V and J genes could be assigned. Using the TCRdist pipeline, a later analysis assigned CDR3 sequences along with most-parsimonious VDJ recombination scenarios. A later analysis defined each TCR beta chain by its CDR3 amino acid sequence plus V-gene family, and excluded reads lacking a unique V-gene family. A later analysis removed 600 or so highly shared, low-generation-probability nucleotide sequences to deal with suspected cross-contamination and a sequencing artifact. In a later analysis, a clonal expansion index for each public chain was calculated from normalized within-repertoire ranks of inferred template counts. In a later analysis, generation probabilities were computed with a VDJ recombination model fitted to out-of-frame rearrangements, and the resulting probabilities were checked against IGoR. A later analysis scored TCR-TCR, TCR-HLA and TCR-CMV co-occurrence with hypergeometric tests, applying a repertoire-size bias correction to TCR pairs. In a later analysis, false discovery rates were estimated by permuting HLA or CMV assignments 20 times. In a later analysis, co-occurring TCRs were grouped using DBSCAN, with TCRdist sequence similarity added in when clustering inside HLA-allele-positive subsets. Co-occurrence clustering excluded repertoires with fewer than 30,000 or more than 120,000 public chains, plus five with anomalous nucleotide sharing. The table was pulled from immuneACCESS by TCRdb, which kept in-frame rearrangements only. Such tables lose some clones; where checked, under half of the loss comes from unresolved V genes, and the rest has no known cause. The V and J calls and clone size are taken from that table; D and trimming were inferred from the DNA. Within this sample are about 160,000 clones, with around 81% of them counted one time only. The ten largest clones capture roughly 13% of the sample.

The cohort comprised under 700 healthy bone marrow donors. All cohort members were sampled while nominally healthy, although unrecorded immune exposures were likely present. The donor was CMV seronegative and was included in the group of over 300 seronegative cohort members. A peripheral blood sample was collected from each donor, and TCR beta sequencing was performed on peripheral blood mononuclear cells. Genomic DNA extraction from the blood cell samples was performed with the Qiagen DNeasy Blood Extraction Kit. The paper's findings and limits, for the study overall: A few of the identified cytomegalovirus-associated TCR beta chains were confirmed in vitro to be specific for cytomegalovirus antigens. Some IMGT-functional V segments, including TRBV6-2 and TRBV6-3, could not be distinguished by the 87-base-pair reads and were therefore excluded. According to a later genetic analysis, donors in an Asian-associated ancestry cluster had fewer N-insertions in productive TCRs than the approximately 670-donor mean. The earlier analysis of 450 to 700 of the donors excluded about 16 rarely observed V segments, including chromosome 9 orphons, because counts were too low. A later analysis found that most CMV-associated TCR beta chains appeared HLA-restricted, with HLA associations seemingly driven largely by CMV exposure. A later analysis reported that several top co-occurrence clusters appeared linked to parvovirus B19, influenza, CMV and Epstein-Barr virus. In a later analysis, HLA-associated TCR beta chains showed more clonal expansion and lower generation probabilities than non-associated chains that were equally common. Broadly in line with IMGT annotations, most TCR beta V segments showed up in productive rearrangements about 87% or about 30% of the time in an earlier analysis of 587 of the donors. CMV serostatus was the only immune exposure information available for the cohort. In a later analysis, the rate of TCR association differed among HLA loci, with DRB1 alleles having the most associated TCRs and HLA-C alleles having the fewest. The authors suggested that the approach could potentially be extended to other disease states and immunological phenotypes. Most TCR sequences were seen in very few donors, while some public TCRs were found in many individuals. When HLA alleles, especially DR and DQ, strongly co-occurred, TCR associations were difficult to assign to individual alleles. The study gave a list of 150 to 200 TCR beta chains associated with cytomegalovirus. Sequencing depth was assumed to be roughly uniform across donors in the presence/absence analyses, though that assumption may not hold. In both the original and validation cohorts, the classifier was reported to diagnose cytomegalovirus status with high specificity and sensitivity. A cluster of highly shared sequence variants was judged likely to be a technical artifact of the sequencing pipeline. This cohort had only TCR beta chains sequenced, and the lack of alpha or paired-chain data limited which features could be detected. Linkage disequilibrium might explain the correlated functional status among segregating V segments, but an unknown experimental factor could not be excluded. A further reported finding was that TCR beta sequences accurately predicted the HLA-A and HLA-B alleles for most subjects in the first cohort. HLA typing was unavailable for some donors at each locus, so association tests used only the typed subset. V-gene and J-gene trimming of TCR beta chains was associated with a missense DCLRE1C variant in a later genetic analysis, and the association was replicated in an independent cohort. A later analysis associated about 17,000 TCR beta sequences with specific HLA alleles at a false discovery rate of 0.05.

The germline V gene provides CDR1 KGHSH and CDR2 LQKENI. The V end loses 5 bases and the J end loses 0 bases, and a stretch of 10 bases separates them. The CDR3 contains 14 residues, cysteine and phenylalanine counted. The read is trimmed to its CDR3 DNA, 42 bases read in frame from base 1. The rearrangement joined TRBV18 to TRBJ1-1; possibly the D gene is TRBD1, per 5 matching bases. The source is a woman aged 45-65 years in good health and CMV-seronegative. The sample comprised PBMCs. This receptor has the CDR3 CASSFAGMNTEAFF. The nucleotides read TGTGCCAGCTCATTCGCAGGGATGAACACTGAAGCTTTCTTT. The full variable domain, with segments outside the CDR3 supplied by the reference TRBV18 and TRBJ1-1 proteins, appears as NAGVMQNPRHLVRRRGQEARLRCSPMKGHSHVYWYRQLPEEGLKFMVYLQKENIIDESGMPKERFSAEFPKEGPSILRIQQVVRGDSAAYFCASSFAGMNTEAFFGQGTRLTVV.